This paragraph reports one T cell receptor beta chain. This entry belongs to a study of blood T cell repertoires in COVID-19. Study in general: Acute and convalescent COVID-19 specimens originated in the United States, Italy and Spain.

TCRdb keeps only in-frame clones here, not all; method: immunoSEQ multiplex PCR. The sample records about 42,000 clones, more than 75% being singletons. Per germline, CDR1 MDHEN and CDR2 SYDVKM. This CDR3 contains 12 residues. V was trimmed by 5 bases and J by 2 bases, leaving 7 bases between them. Sequenced material: peripheral blood. The clonotype comes from a man between 65 and 85 years old with active COVID-19. The J gene is TRBJ2-7, the V gene TRBV28; TRBD1 might be the D (6 bases). The CDR3 is CASSPGAYEQYF. CDR3 nucleotides: TGTGCCAGCAGTCCAGGGGCCTACGAGCAGTACTTC. Using reference TRBV28 and TRBJ2-7 for the parts outside the CDR3, the full variable domain is DVKVTQSSRYLVKRTGEKVFLECVQDMDHENMFWYRQDPGLGLRLIYFSYDVKMKEKGDIPEGYSVSREKKERFSLILESASTNQTSMYLCASSPGAYEQYFGPGTRLTVT.